The next 28 T cell receptor beta chains were all read from a single sample in a study of early T cells in non-severe SARS-CoV-2 infection. TCRdb itself ran the 5' RACE reads through MiXCR, one entry per CDR3 protein. The repertoire includes about 69,000 distinct CDR3 sequences, roughly 13% of them detected once, and around an eighth sits in the top ten. Input material: whole blood. These receptor sequences come from an adult who was a healthcare worker with PCR-confirmed SARS-CoV-2 infection or an uninfected control (not recorded which).

This clonotype was recorded a few times. The chain has TRBV11-2 and TRBJ2-3; 7 bases agree with TRBD2. The CDR3 consists of 20 residues. The trim removed 3 bases at V and 0 bases at J, leaving 18 bases unmatched. The germline CDR1 and CDR2 sequences are SGHAT and FQNNGV. Here the CDR3 reads CASSFPMGAGQTPSTDTQYF. Here the CDR3 DNA reads TGTGCCAGCAGCTTCCCTATGGGAGCGGGGCAAACTCCTAGCACAGATACGCAGTATTTT.

This clonotype was seen more than once but under ten times. V is TRBV5-1 and J is TRBJ2-7; 7 bases map to TRBD1. Germline trimming cut 1 base from V and 3 bases from J; bases unmatched to any gene: 4. The CDR3 has 14 amino acids. Germline V CDR1 and CDR2: SGHRS, YFSETQ. Here the CDR3 reads CASSLTGTDYEQYF. The CDR3 region has the DNA TGCGCCAGCAGCTTGACGGGGACAGACTACGAGCAGTACTTC.

This clonotype was detected many times. The J gene is TRBJ1-2, the V gene TRBV7-3; D call uncertain. V was trimmed by 5 bases and J by 1 base, leaving 14 bases between them. The CDR3 has 15 residues. Germline V lookup: CDR1 SGHTA, CDR2 FQGTGA. Here the CDR3 reads CASSQTGVSNYGYTF. The CDR3 DNA is TGTGCCAGCAGCCAAACGGGAGTTAGTAACTATGGCTACACCTTC.

The genes are TRBV4-3 and TRBJ1-3; tentative D call: TRBD1 (5 bases). CDR1 is LGHNA, CDR2 YSLEER, per germline. The CDR3 has 15 amino acids. V was pared by 4 bases and J by 0 bases, with 10 bases between. The CDR3 reads CASSRTRISGNTIYF. Here the CDR3 DNA reads TGCGCCAGCAGCCGGACACGGATCTCTGGAAACACCATATATTTT.

The DNA for the CDR3 is TGTGCCAGCGGACGCAGCGTGGTCACGGGGAACACTGAAGCTTTCTTT. Protein product: CASGRSVVTGNTEAFF. This rearrangement joins TRBV6-5 to TRBJ1-1; D not certain. Germline V gives CDR1 MNHEY, CDR2 SVGAGI. CDR3 length equals 16 residues. The ends were cut back, 8 bases at V and 1 base at J, with 20 bases in the middle.

This clonotype appeared many times. This sequence joins TRBV7-9 and TRBJ2-1; D remains ambiguous. The CDR3 covers 11 residues. V was clipped by 6 bases and J by 5 bases, with 5 bases between them. Germline values: CDR1 SEHNR, CDR2 FQNEAQ (reference sequence). The CDR3 loop is CASSRDNEQFF. In nucleotides, the CDR3 is TGTGCCAGCAGTCGAGACAATGAGCAGTTCTTC.

A few counts support this clonotype. V is TRBV20-1 and J is TRBJ2-1; the D is unclear. This CDR3 region has 13 residues. Trimming took off 3 bases at V and 3 bases at J, with 9 bases between the two ends. The germline CDR1 and CDR2 sequences are DFQATT and SNEGSKA (reference sequence). The DNA of the CDR3 is TGCAGTGCTAGCCGGCAGAACTACAATGAGCAGTTCTTC. It translates to CSASRQNYNEQFF.

The table lists this clonotype with many counts. The rearrangement uses TRBV11-2 and TRBJ1-6, with TRBD1 as a possible D gene (5 bases). The CDR3 is 14 residues long. The ends were cut back, 7 bases at V and 10 bases at J, with 17 bases in the middle. The germline gives CDR1 SGHAT, CDR2 FQNNGV. CDR3 loop: CASTSRAGPSPLHF. In DNA, the CDR3 is TGTGCCAGCACCTCCCGGGCAGGGCCCTCACCCCTCCACTTT.

The V gene is TRBV19, the J gene TRBJ2-2; 7 bases fit TRBD1. V was clipped by 3 bases and J by 8 bases; unmatched bases: 3. This CDR3 is 13 amino acids long. Germline values: CDR1 LNHDA, CDR2 SQIVND (reference sequence). CDR3 sequence: CASSISGQGELFF. The CDR3 bases are TGTGCCAGTAGTATTTCGGGACAGGGGGAGCTGTTTTTT. The full variable domain, its missing parts supplied by reference TRBV19 and TRBJ2-2, is DGGITQSPKYLFRKEGQNVTLSCEQNLNHDAMYWYRQDPGQGLRLIYYSQIVNDFQKGDIAEGYSVSREKKESFPLTVTSAQKNPTAFYLCASSISGQGELFFGEGSRLTVL.

Only a few counts were recorded for this clonotype. The chain joins TRBV3-1 to TRBJ2-1; 9 bases are a match to TRBD2. Germline loops: CDR1 LGHDT, CDR2 YNNKEL (reference sequence). V lost 0 bases, J lost 7 bases, and 7 bases stayed unmatched. The CDR3 extends over 16 amino acids. The CDR3 loop is CASSQDWASGENEQFF. The CDR3 DNA reads as TGTGCCAGCAGCCAAGATTGGGCTAGCGGGGAAAATGAGCAGTTCTTC.

This clonotype was detected a few times. The chain has TRBV14 and TRBJ2-7; TRBD2 agrees at 12 bases. V was pared by 4 bases and J by 7 bases, with 11 bases of the junction left unmatched. The CDR3 covers 16 residues. Germline V gene data show CDR1 as SGHDN and CDR2 as FVKESK. The DNA for the CDR3 is TGTGCCAGCAGCCCTCGACTAGCGGGGGCCTCTGGAGAGCAGTACTTC. It is translated as CASSPRLAGASGEQYF.

Written as DNA, the CDR3 is TGTGCCAGCAGTTCGAGGGCGGGGACCACAGATACGCAGTATTTT. Protein: CASSSRAGTTDTQYF. This rearrangement joins TRBV6-5 to TRBJ2-3, with D possibly TRBD2 on 6 matching bases. In germline, CDR1 is MNHEY, CDR2 SVGAGI. This CDR3 is built from 15 residues. Deletions cut 4 bases from V and 2 bases from J, with 13 bases between.

The CDR3 sequence: CASSLGGLNTEAFF. CDR3 nucleotide sequence: TGTGCCAGCAGCTTAGGGGGGCTGAACACTGAAGCTTTCTTT. The chain carries TRBV13 and TRBJ1-1; possibly TRBD1 for D (5 bases). Trimming shortened V by 0 bases and J by 0 bases, and 5 bases separated the two germline ends. Looked up from germline, CDR1 is PRHDT and CDR2 is FYEKMQ (reference sequence). The CDR3 covers 14 residues.

This clonotype was counted at least ten times. V gene TRBV11-2 combines with J gene TRBJ2-3, with 9 bases aligning to TRBD2. This CDR3 region has 18 residues. The V gene's germline CDR1 is SGHAT and CDR2 FQNNGV. V shed 5 bases and J 0 bases; nucleotides not matched to a gene: 12. In DNA, the CDR3 is TGTGCCAGCAGCCAGGTCGCTAGCGGGGCGTCTAGCACAGATACGCAGTATTTT. It encodes CASSQVASGASSTDTQYF. The whole variable domain, filled in from reference TRBV11-2 and TRBJ2-3, reads EAGVAQSPRYKIIEKRQSVAFWCNPISGHATLYWYQQILGQGPKLLIQFQNNGVVDDSQLPKDRFSAERLKGVDSTLKIQPAKLEDSAVYLCASSQVASGASSTDTQYFGPGTRLTVL.

This rearrangement joins TRBV6-6 to TRBJ2-3; D remains ambiguous. Germline-derived CDR1 and CDR2 are MNHNY and SVGAGI (reference sequence). Between the trimmed V and J ends, which lost 2 bases and 11 bases, there was a span of 14 bases. This CDR3 has 13 residues. CDR3 DNA: TGTGCCAGCAGTTACGATGTGACGGGTCGGCAGTATTTT. This codes for CASSYDVTGRQYF.

V usage is TRBV29-1 and J usage is TRBJ2-3; D is uncertain. With 0 bases removed from V and 6 bases from J, the gap between germline ends came to 10 bases. The germline V gene has CDR1 SQVTM and CDR2 ANQGSEA. The CDR3 has 13 residues. Written as DNA, the CDR3 is TGCAGCGTTGAAGATAACCGATATGATACGCAGTATTTT. Its protein is CSVEDNRYDTQYF.

Only a few counts were recorded for this clonotype. The J gene is TRBJ2-7, the V gene TRBV5-1; 13 bases fit TRBD2. From germline, CDR1 is SGHRS and CDR2 YFSETQ. The CDR3 is 15 amino acids. V lost 4 bases and J lost 2; bases outside the gene matches: 3. The CDR3 region has the DNA TGCGCCAGCAGCACCGGACTAGCGGGGGCCTACGAGCAGTACTTC. Translation: CASSTGLAGAYEQYF.

This clonotype was recorded at least ten times. The chain joins TRBV18 to TRBJ2-7, with 7 bases identical to TRBD1. From germline, CDR1 is KGHSH and CDR2 LQKENI. The V segment lost 3 bases and the J segment 2 bases; nucleotides outside the gene matches: 4. The CDR3 has 14 residues. CDR3 nucleotides: TGTGCCAGCTCACCCGGACAGGTACCCTACGAGCAGTACTTC. Residues: CASSPGQVPYEQYF.

The chain combines TRBV28 with TRBJ2-7; possibly TRBD1 for D (6 bases). The length of the CDR3 is 12 residues. Trimming stripped 5 bases from V and 5 bases from J, with 10 bases between. CDR1 MDHEN and CDR2 SYDVKM come from the germline V gene. This chain's CDR3 is CASSPGVHEQYF. The DNA of the CDR3 is TGTGCCAGCAGTCCAGGGGTGCACGAGCAGTACTTC.

This chain joins TRBV20-1 and TRBJ2-6; D might be TRBD2 (6 bases). Deletions cut 3 bases from V and 2 bases from J, with 11 bases between. CDR3 size: 15 residues. Germline assignment: CDR1 DFQATT and CDR2 SNEGSKA (reference sequence). The CDR3 spells CSASAPGAGANVLTF. DNA of the CDR3: TGCAGTGCTAGTGCCCCGGGGGCTGGGGCCAACGTCCTGACTTTC.

Points on this clonotype: A much larger clone lies one base from this, so it may be a read error. The conserved closing phenylalanine or tryptophan is absent in this CDR3, likely reflecting a read error. The chain combines TRBV10-3 with TRBJ1-2; no firm D call. The germline gives CDR1 ENHRY, CDR2 SYGVKD. Trimming pared 5 bases from V and 3 bases from J, leaving 7 bases between. The CDR3 runs to 12 residues. The CDR3, as DNA: TGTGCCATCAGTTCCGGGGACTATGGCTACACCCTC. This codes for CAISSGDYGYTL.

This clonotype has only a few counts. The chain links TRBV6-5 to TRBJ2-7, with 7 bases matching TRBD1. The CDR3 consists of 15 residues. The V gene's germline CDR1 is MNHEY and CDR2 SVGAGI. The trim removed 0 bases at V and 1 base at J, leaving 3 bases unmatched. CDR3: CASSYSFRGSYEQYF. The CDR3 bases are TGTGCCAGCAGTTACTCGTTCAGGGGGTCCTACGAGCAGTACTTC.

This sequence joins TRBV6-2 or TRBV6-3 and TRBJ2-5; D might be TRBD1 (6 bases). The CDR3 covers 13 residues. V lost 8 bases and J lost 0, with 10 bases in between. CDR1 and CDR2 (germline): MNHEY, SVGEGT. CDR3 sequence (DNA): TGTGCCAGCTCATACAGGGACCAAGAGACCCAGTACTTC. Translating it yields CASSYRDQETQYF.

This chain links TRBV7-9 with TRBJ2-1; D is perhaps TRBD1 or TRBD2 (5 bases each). The germline V gene has CDR1 SEHNR and CDR2 FQNEAQ (reference sequence). This CDR3 is 18 amino acids long. Trimming shortened V by 3 bases and J by 5 bases, and 23 bases separated the two germline ends. The CDR3 region has the DNA TGTGCCAGCAGCTTGCAACCAGTAACGGGACGGATCCACAATGAGCAGTTCTTC. Amino acids: CASSLQPVTGRIHNEQFF.

The chain links TRBV6-1 to TRBJ1-1; 7 nucleotides align to TRBD1. This CDR3 has 14 residues. Germline-derived CDR1 and CDR2 are MNHNS and SASEGT. Trimming took 5 bases from V and 4 from J; bases not matched to a gene: 7. DNA for the CDR3: TGTGCCAGCAGTTGGACAGGAGGGATCACTGAAGCTTTCTTT. Its translation: CASSWTGGITEAFF.

The gene calls are TRBV29-1 and TRBJ1-1; tentatively, D is TRBD1 (5 bases). V was pared by 7 bases and J by 4 bases, with 10 bases between. CDR3 size: 11 residues. Germline CDR1 is SQVTM and CDR2 is ANQGSEA. This CDR3 reads CSGGGATEAFF. The CDR3 region has the DNA TGCAGCGGTGGCGGGGCCACTGAAGCTTTCTTT.

The sample holds a few counts of this clonotype. The V call is TRBV7-6, the J call TRBJ1-3; D gene unclear. V lost 1 base to trimming and J lost 4 bases, with 17 bases between them. The V gene's germline CDR1 is SGHVS and CDR2 FNYEAQ. The CDR3 covers 17 residues. The CDR3 spells CASSLGPPSPGGNTIYF. Written as DNA, the CDR3 is TGTGCCAGCAGCTTAGGCCCCCCCTCTCCGGGGGGAAACACCATATATTTT.

In its sample, this clonotype was seen many times. The chain employs TRBV5-6 and TRBJ2-3, with D unclear. Trimming shortened V by 3 bases and J by 1 base, and 6 bases separated the two germline ends. The CDR3 spans 13 residues. The germline CDR1 and CDR2 sequences are SGHDT and YYEEEE. This CDR3 reads CASSSDGTDTQYF. The CDR3 DNA sequence: TGTGCCAGCAGCTCGGACGGCACAGATACGCAGTATTTT.